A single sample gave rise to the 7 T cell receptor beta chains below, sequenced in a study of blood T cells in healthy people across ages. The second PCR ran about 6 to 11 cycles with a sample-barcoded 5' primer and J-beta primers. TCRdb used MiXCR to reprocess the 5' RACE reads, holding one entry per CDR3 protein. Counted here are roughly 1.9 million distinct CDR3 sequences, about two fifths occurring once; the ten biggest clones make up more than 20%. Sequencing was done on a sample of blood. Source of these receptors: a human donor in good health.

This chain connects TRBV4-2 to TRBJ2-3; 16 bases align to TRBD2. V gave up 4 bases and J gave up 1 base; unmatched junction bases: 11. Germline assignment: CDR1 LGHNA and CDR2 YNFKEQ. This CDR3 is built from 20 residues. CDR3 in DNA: TGTGCCAGCAGCCCCAGCCCGGGACTAGCGGGGGGGCGTGGCACAGATACGCAGTATTTT. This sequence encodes CASSPSPGLAGGRGTDTQYF.

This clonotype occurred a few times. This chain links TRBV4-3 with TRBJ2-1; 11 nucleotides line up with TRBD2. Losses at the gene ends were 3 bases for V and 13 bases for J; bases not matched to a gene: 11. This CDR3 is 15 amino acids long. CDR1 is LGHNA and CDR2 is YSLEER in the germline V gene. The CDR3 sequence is CASSQEDTSGGKQFF. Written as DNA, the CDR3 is TGCGCCAGCAGCCAGGAGGATACTAGCGGGGGAAAACAGTTCTTC.

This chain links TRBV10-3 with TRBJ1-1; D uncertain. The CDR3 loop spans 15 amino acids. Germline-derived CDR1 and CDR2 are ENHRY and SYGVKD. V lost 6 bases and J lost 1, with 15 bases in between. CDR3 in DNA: TGTGCCATCAGACTCACTGACACCCCGAACACTGAAGCTTTCTTT. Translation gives CAIRLTDTPNTEAFF.

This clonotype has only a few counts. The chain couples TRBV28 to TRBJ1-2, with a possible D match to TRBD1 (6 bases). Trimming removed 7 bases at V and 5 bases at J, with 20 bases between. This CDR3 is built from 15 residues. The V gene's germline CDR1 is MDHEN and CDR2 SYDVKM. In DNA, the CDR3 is TGTGCCAGCACCCAGCAGGGGCAACCGGGGTATGGCTACACCTTC. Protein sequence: CASTQQGQPGYGYTF.

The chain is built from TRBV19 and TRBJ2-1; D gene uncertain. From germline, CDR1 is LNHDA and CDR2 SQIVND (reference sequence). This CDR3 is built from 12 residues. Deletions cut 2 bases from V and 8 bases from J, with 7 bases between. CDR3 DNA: TGTGCCAGTAGTATAACCCTTGATGAGCAGTTCTTC. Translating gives CASSITLDEQFF.

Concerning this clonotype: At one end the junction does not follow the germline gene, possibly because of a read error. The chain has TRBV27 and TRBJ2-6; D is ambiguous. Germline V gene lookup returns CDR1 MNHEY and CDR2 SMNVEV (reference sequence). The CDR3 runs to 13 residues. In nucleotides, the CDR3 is TGTGCCAACAGTTATGGGGGGGCCAACGTCCTGACTTTC. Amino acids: CANSYGGANVLTF.

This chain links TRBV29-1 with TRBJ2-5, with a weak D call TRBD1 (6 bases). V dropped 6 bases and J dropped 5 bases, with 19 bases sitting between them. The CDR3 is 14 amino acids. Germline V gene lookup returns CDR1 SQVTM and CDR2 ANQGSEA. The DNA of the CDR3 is TGCAGCGTCCGCGGCAGGGGAAAACTGGAGACCCAGTACTTC. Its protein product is CSVRGRGKLETQYF.